The present entry profiles one TCR beta chain with its context. The antigen is not known. This specimen comes from a study of breast tumors, draining lymph nodes, adjacent tissues. Whole-study results and caveats: The data were judged consistent with most tumor T cells coming from lymph node and expanding in tumor. Compared with basal-like, luminal-like tumors shared significantly more repertoire with nontumor tissue. Compared with lymph nodes, tumors were less diverse; compared with nontumor tissue, more.

Breast cancer patients provided tissue from their axillary draining lymph nodes. TCRdb recomputed calls from the multiplex PCR reads with MiXCR, one row per CDR3 protein. Of under 250,000 distinct CDR3 sequences in the sample, less than 40% were seen once. This CDR3 is 17 amino acids long. Germline CDR1 reads MDHEN; CDR2 reads SYDVKM. With 3 bases clipped from V and 7 bases from J, the junction kept 14 bases outside the gene matches. This receptor was obtained from a female donor with breast cancer. Some clones in this sample may be carry-over from other donors' samples. Sequenced material: axillary lymph node tissue. This chain links TRBV28 with TRBJ2-7; 11 bases fit TRBD2. The CDR3 DNA is TGTGCCAGCAGTTTCGAGGCTAGCGGGAGGTACCTACGGGAGCAGTACTTC. As protein: CASSFEASGRYLREQYF.